These T cell receptor beta chains were read from a single sample in a study of blood T cell repertoires in COVID-19. Clones were sequenced by immunoSEQ multiplex PCR, and TCRdb holds only the in-frame ones, with some missing. The top ten hold about 4.2% of the sample, which has about 280,000 clones, about 89% seen once. Material: peripheral blood. These receptor sequences come from a man aged 40-49 years with acute or convalescent COVID-19. CDR3s include the opening cysteine and the closing phenylalanine or tryptophan. The order of the fields is J gene, clone size, V gene, CDR3 length, D gene, CDR3 DNA, CDR3 protein. The D gene is left open where the match is weak. Clone size is given for some rows only: seen once, a few or many times, or a class if the clone is expanded.

j_gene: TRBJ1-2
abundance: NA
v_gene: TRBV10-3
len: 13
d_gene: NA
CDR3nt: TGTGCCATGGTTGCGGGGGCAGGCTATGGCTACACCTTC
CDR3aa: CAMVAGAGYGYTF

j_gene: TRBJ1-2
abundance: once
v_gene: TRBV30
len: 13
d_gene: NA
CDR3nt: TGTGCCTGGAGTGTCCCCGCGTACTATGGCTACACCTTC
CDR3aa: CAWSVPAYYGYTF

j_gene: TRBJ1-2
abundance: NA
v_gene: TRBV2
len: 13
d_gene: NA
CDR3nt: TGTGCCAGCAGTGGAGGGCAGTCCTATGGCTACACCTTC
CDR3aa: CASSGGQSYGYTF

j_gene: TRBJ1-4
abundance: NA
v_gene: TRBV4-2
len: 16
d_gene: NA
CDR3nt: TGTGCCAGCAGCCAACCCTTTGGAGCCTCTAATGAAAAACTGTTTTTT
CDR3aa: CASSQPFGASNEKLFF

j_gene: TRBJ2-7
abundance: NA
v_gene: TRBV9
len: 14
d_gene: TRBD1
CDR3nt: TGTGCCAGCAGCGTAGTGGGACAGGGAGGCGAGCAGTACTTC
CDR3aa: CASSVVGQGGEQYF

j_gene: TRBJ1-1
abundance: NA
v_gene: TRBV27
len: 11
d_gene: NA
CDR3nt: TGTGCCAGCAGTGAGGGGGCTGAAGCTTTCTTT
CDR3aa: CASSEGAEAFF

j_gene: TRBJ1-3
abundance: NA
v_gene: TRBV10-2
len: 14
d_gene: NA
CDR3nt: TGCGCCAGCAGCCTCGAAGGGACAGGAAACACCATATATTTT
CDR3aa: CASSLEGTGNTIYF

j_gene: TRBJ1-5
abundance: NA
v_gene: TRBV5-8
len: 15
d_gene: NA
CDR3nt: TGTGCCAGCAGCTTGGCACTGTATAGCAATCAGCCCCAGCATTTT
CDR3aa: CASSLALYSNQPQHF

j_gene: TRBJ1-5
abundance: NA
v_gene: TRBV6-4
len: 13
d_gene: NA
CDR3nt: TGTGCCAGCAGGGGGGCTCGGTCGGAGCCCCAGCATTTT
CDR3aa: CASRGARSEPQHF

j_gene: TRBJ2-3
abundance: NA
v_gene: TRBV5-1
len: 13
d_gene: NA
CDR3nt: TGCGCCAGCAGCTTAGACTACACAGATACGCAGTATTTT
CDR3aa: CASSLDYTDTQYF

j_gene: TRBJ2-7
abundance: NA
v_gene: TRBV20-1
len: 11
d_gene: NA
CDR3nt: TGCAGTGCCCAGAAAGCCTACGAGCAGTACTTC
CDR3aa: CSAQKAYEQYF

j_gene: TRBJ1-6
abundance: NA
v_gene: TRBV2
len: 15
d_gene: NA
CDR3nt: TGTGCCAGCAGTGAGAGGACAGTTTTTAATTCACCCCTCCACTTT
CDR3aa: CASSERTVFNSPLHF

j_gene: TRBJ1-1
abundance: NA
v_gene: TRBV19
len: 15
d_gene: TRBD1
CDR3nt: TGTGCCAGTAGCCCCGGGACAGGGGTTCGCACTGAAGCTTTCTTT
CDR3aa: CASSPGTGVRTEAFF

j_gene: TRBJ2-2
abundance: NA
v_gene: TRBV9
len: 17
d_gene: TRBD2
CDR3nt: TGTGCCAGCAGCCAACCCCGAAGCGGGGGAAGGACCGGGGAGCTGTTTTTT
CDR3aa: CASSQPRSGGRTGELFF

j_gene: TRBJ2-7
abundance: NA
v_gene: TRBV7-8
len: 14
d_gene: TRBD1
CDR3nt: TGTGCCAGCAGCTTAGGGGACAGCAGGAACGAGCAGTACTTC
CDR3aa: CASSLGDSRNEQYF

j_gene: TRBJ1-1
abundance: NA
v_gene: TRBV9
len: 16
d_gene: TRBD1
CDR3nt: TGTGCCAGCAGCATCCGGGACAGGGGATCGAGCACTGAAGCTTTCTTT
CDR3aa: CASSIRDRGSSTEAFF

j_gene: TRBJ1-1
abundance: NA
v_gene: TRBV19
len: 14
d_gene: NA
CDR3nt: TGTGCCAGTAGTAACTTACAGAAGAACACTGAAGCTTTCTTT
CDR3aa: CASSNLQKNTEAFF

j_gene: TRBJ2-1
abundance: NA
v_gene: TRBV11-2
len: 15
d_gene: NA
CDR3nt: TGTGCCAGCAGCTTAGGGGCAGGCCGGGGCAATGAGCAGTTCTTC
CDR3aa: CASSLGAGRGNEQFF

j_gene: TRBJ2-7
abundance: NA
v_gene: TRBV2
len: 13
d_gene: TRBD2
CDR3nt: TGTGCCAGCAGCGGGGGGGGCTCCTACGAGCAGTACTTC
CDR3aa: CASSGGGSYEQYF

j_gene: TRBJ1-6
abundance: NA
v_gene: TRBV19
len: 17
d_gene: NA
CDR3nt: TGTGCCAGTAGTATAGATCGTCCAGGGTTGACTAATTCACCCCTCCACTTT
CDR3aa: CASSIDRPGLTNSPLHF

j_gene: TRBJ1-1
abundance: NA
v_gene: TRBV5-1
len: 15
d_gene: NA
CDR3nt: TGCGCCAGCAGTAATCAGGGAACTGAAAGCACTGAAGCTTTCTTT
CDR3aa: CASSNQGTESTEAFF

j_gene: TRBJ1-5
abundance: once
v_gene: TRBV24-1
len: 16
d_gene: NA
CDR3nt: TGTGCCACCAGTTTAGACAGAAATAATAGCAATCAGCCCCAGCATTTT
CDR3aa: CATSLDRNNSNQPQHF

j_gene: TRBJ2-3
abundance: once
v_gene: TRBV24-1
len: 17
d_gene: TRBD2
CDR3nt: TGTGCCACAGCCGGACGGATGGGAACGGGGGGGCAAGATACGCAGTATTTT
CDR3aa: CATAGRMGTGGQDTQYF

j_gene: TRBJ1-1
abundance: NA
v_gene: TRBV5-4
len: 13
d_gene: NA
CDR3nt: TGTGCCAGCAGCTTTTCGGGGGGCACTGAAGCTTTCTTT
CDR3aa: CASSFSGGTEAFF

j_gene: TRBJ1-2
abundance: few
v_gene: TRBV28
len: 19
d_gene: TRBD1
CDR3nt: TGTGCCAGCAGTTTCCCCCCGGACAGGGCCTCCCGGTCTAACTATGGCTACACCTTC
CDR3aa: CASSFPPDRASRSNYGYTF

j_gene: TRBJ2-3
abundance: NA
v_gene: TRBV29-1
len: 14
d_gene: TRBD2
CDR3nt: TGCAGCGTTGACGGAAGCGGGGGAACAGATACGCAGTATTTT
CDR3aa: CSVDGSGGTDTQYF

j_gene: TRBJ1-1
abundance: NA
v_gene: TRBV24-1
len: 11
d_gene: NA
CDR3nt: TGTGCCACCCCTGGGGCGACTGAAGCTTTCTTT
CDR3aa: CATPGATEAFF

j_gene: TRBJ1-1
abundance: NA
v_gene: TRBV7-9
len: 14
d_gene: TRBD1
CDR3nt: TGTGCCAGCAGCAGGGGACAGAGGAACACTGAAGCTTTCTTT
CDR3aa: CASSRGQRNTEAFF

j_gene: TRBJ1-1
abundance: few
v_gene: TRBV7-3
len: 13
d_gene: NA
CDR3nt: TGTGCCAGCAGCTTGTCTCGCGGGGGTGAAGCTTTCTTT
CDR3aa: CASSLSRGGEAFF

j_gene: TRBJ2-4
abundance: NA
v_gene: TRBV24-1
len: 14
d_gene: NA
CDR3nt: TGTGCCACCCCTAAAGGTCCGGGGAAAAACATTCAGTACTTC
CDR3aa: CATPKGPGKNIQYF

j_gene: TRBJ2-6
abundance: NA
v_gene: TRBV18
len: 15
d_gene: NA
CDR3nt: TGTGCCAGCTCACCGGGAGTACCAGGGGCCAACGTCCTGACTTTC
CDR3aa: CASSPGVPGANVLTF

j_gene: TRBJ2-7
abundance: NA
v_gene: TRBV7-2
len: 14
d_gene: NA
CDR3nt: TGTGCCAGCAGCTCCGTGGGGGGAGCTTACGAGCAGTACTTC
CDR3aa: CASSSVGGAYEQYF

j_gene: TRBJ2-1
abundance: few
v_gene: TRBV10-3
len: 16
d_gene: NA
CDR3nt: TGTGCCATCAGTGAGTCCTGGGGGCGCAGTCTCAATGAGCAGTTCTTC
CDR3aa: CAISESWGRSLNEQFF

j_gene: TRBJ1-6
abundance: NA
v_gene: TRBV5-6
len: 17
d_gene: NA
CDR3nt: TGTGCCAGCAGCTCCCTGGCGGGCCAGATTTCGAATTCACCCCTCCACTTT
CDR3aa: CASSSLAGQISNSPLHF

j_gene: TRBJ1-3
abundance: NA
v_gene: TRBV18
len: 15
d_gene: NA
CDR3nt: TGTGCCAGCTCGCAACAGGGTGGCTCGAGAAACACCATATATTTT
CDR3aa: CASSQQGGSRNTIYF

j_gene: TRBJ1-4
abundance: NA
v_gene: TRBV5-5
len: 14
d_gene: NA
CDR3nt: TGTGCCAGCAGCTCGGCGGCGACTTCTGAAAAACTGTTTTTT
CDR3aa: CASSSAATSEKLFF

j_gene: TRBJ1-5
abundance: NA
v_gene: TRBV5-1
len: 14
d_gene: NA
CDR3nt: TGCGCCAGCAGCCCCAGGGGTGGCAATCAGCCCCAGCATTTT
CDR3aa: CASSPRGGNQPQHF

j_gene: TRBJ2-3
abundance: NA
v_gene: TRBV5-1
len: 13
d_gene: NA
CDR3nt: TGCGCCAGCAGCTTACAGGGACCAGATACGCAGTATTTT
CDR3aa: CASSLQGPDTQYF

j_gene: TRBJ1-1
abundance: few
v_gene: TRBV6-1
len: 13
d_gene: NA
CDR3nt: TGTGCCAGCAGTGAGAGATCGAACACTGAAGCTTTCTTT
CDR3aa: CASSERSNTEAFF

j_gene: TRBJ1-5
abundance: NA
v_gene: TRBV6-1
len: 16
d_gene: TRBD1
CDR3nt: TGTGCCAGCAGTGCTCTACTTGGACAGGGAAGTCAGCCCCAGCATTTT
CDR3aa: CASSALLGQGSQPQHF

j_gene: TRBJ1-5
abundance: NA
v_gene: TRBV5-1
len: 16
d_gene: TRBD1
CDR3nt: TGCGCCAGCAGCTTGGAAGGGGGCTACGGCAATCAGCCCCAGCATTTT
CDR3aa: CASSLEGGYGNQPQHF

j_gene: TRBJ1-2
abundance: NA
v_gene: TRBV7-8
len: 15
d_gene: NA
CDR3nt: TGTGCCAGCACCCCGAGGGAGTTCCCCAACTATGGCTACACCTTC
CDR3aa: CASTPREFPNYGYTF

j_gene: TRBJ1-1
abundance: NA
v_gene: TRBV5-1
len: 15
d_gene: NA
CDR3nt: TGCGCCAGCAGCCCTCCCGGACGGACTATGACTGAAGCTTTCTTT
CDR3aa: CASSPPGRTMTEAFF

j_gene: TRBJ1-2
abundance: NA
v_gene: TRBV9
len: 12
d_gene: NA
CDR3nt: TGTGCCAGCAGCGTACTAGGGGATGGCTACACCTTC
CDR3aa: CASSVLGDGYTF

j_gene: TRBJ2-5
abundance: NA
v_gene: TRBV10-3
len: 14
d_gene: NA
CDR3nt: TGTGCCATCAGTGAGGTGGCTTACCAAGAGACCCAGTACTTC
CDR3aa: CAISEVAYQETQYF

j_gene: TRBJ2-1
abundance: NA
v_gene: TRBV6-5
len: 16
d_gene: NA
CDR3nt: TGTGCCAGCAGTTACTCGCCGACAGTCACCTACAATGAGCAGTTCTTC
CDR3aa: CASSYSPTVTYNEQFF

j_gene: TRBJ1-5
abundance: NA
v_gene: TRBV28
len: 15
d_gene: NA
CDR3nt: TGTGCCAGCAGTATCCTAACCTTTAGCAATCAGCCCCAGCATTTT
CDR3aa: CASSILTFSNQPQHF

j_gene: TRBJ2-1
abundance: NA
v_gene: TRBV6-5
len: 14
d_gene: NA
CDR3nt: TGTGCCAGCAGTTACGGGGGGATGTACAATGAGCAGTTCTTC
CDR3aa: CASSYGGMYNEQFF

j_gene: TRBJ1-1
abundance: NA
v_gene: TRBV6-5
len: 13
d_gene: NA
CDR3nt: TGTGCCAGCAGCCTCGGTGGGAGCACTGAAGCTTTCTTT
CDR3aa: CASSLGGSTEAFF

j_gene: TRBJ1-6
abundance: NA
v_gene: TRBV15
len: 15
d_gene: NA
CDR3nt: TGTGCCACCAGCAGGGCCGGGCCCGAGGGCTCACCCCTCCACTTT
CDR3aa: CATSRAGPEGSPLHF

j_gene: TRBJ2-2
abundance: NA
v_gene: TRBV9
len: 14
d_gene: NA
CDR3nt: TGTGCCAGCAGCCCCCGCCCCCACAGGCGGGAGCTGTTTTTT
CDR3aa: CASSPRPHRRELFF

j_gene: TRBJ2-3
abundance: NA
v_gene: TRBV11-2
len: 16
d_gene: TRBD2
CDR3nt: TGTGCCAGCAGCTTTGGGAGGGAGGTTCCTACAGATACGCAGTATTTT
CDR3aa: CASSFGREVPTDTQYF

j_gene: TRBJ2-1
abundance: NA
v_gene: TRBV21-1
len: 17
d_gene: NA
CDR3nt: TGTGCCAGCAGCACTAAGGACAGTTTCGGCTCCTACAATGAGCAGTTCTTC
CDR3aa: CASSTKDSFGSYNEQFF

j_gene: TRBJ2-3
abundance: NA
v_gene: TRBV24-1
len: 15
d_gene: NA
CDR3nt: TGTGCCACCTCCCCGGGTTCCTCTAGCACAGATACGCAGTATTTT
CDR3aa: CATSPGSSSTDTQYF

j_gene: TRBJ2-7
abundance: NA
v_gene: TRBV6-6
len: 15
d_gene: TRBD1
CDR3nt: TGTGCCAGCAGTTACCCCGGGACAGGGTCCTACGAGCAGTACTTC
CDR3aa: CASSYPGTGSYEQYF

j_gene: TRBJ1-6
abundance: NA
v_gene: TRBV19
len: 13
d_gene: NA
CDR3nt: TGTGCCAGTTGCGACAGGAGTAATTCACCCCTCCACTTT
CDR3aa: CASCDRSNSPLHF

j_gene: TRBJ1-5
abundance: NA
v_gene: TRBV24-1
len: 13
d_gene: NA
CDR3nt: TGTGCCACCAGTGCCCGTGGGGCCCAGCCCCAGCATTTT
CDR3aa: CATSARGAQPQHF

j_gene: TRBJ1-3
abundance: NA
v_gene: TRBV28
len: 16
d_gene: NA
CDR3nt: TGTGCCAGCAGCCTCCAGACTGGTCGCTCTGGAAACACCATATATTTT
CDR3aa: CASSLQTGRSGNTIYF

j_gene: TRBJ1-2
abundance: NA
v_gene: TRBV12-3/TRBV12-4
len: 12
d_gene: TRBD1
CDR3nt: TGTGCCAGCACCCTCAGGGGGGCTGGCTACACCTTC
CDR3aa: CASTLRGAGYTF